This T cell receptor beta chain was observed in a study of identifying expanded T cells in peripheral blood. TCRdb's copy holds only in-frame clones and misses some; the assay was immunoSEQ multiplex PCR. Here the sample spans just under 65,000 clones, more than 70% being singletons. The CDR3 length is 15 residues. The germline V gene has CDR1 MDHEN and CDR2 SYDVKM. Trimming removed 7 bases at V and 4 bases at J, with 19 bases between. The TCR originated in a person aged 18 to 75 in good health. V and J are TRBV28 and TRBJ1-1; the D gene is possibly TRBD1 (5 bases). Sequenced sample: blood. CDR3 amino acids: CASKGSGRAATEAFF. The CDR3 DNA follows: TGTGCCAGCAAGGGATCGGGGCGTGCGGCCACTGAAGCTTTCTTT.